These T cell receptor beta chains were read from a single sample in a study of siplizumab effects on memory and regulatory T cells. Repertoires were generated with immunoSEQ multiplex PCR, while TCRdb's copy carries only in-frame clones and drops some. The profile shows under 110,000 clones, about nine tenths of them singletons. Sequencing input: non-Treg CD4+ T cells sorted from blood. The receptors stem from a human donor in good health. Each CDR3 is given with its conserved first and last residue. D genes are given only for firm matches. For some rows the clone size is stated as once, few or many, or as a class when expanded; others skip it.

size,J,V,D,CDR3,DNA
.,TRBJ2-1,TRBV12-5,TRBD2,CASGLVIAGSSDEQFF,TGTGCTAGTGGTTTGGTGATAGCGGGAAGCTCCGATGAGCAGTTCTTC
.,TRBJ1-2,TRBV20-1,.,CSARRSGYTF,TGCAGTGCTAGGAGGTCTGGCTACACCTTC
.,TRBJ1-4,TRBV18,.,CASSPQFNEKLFF,TGTGCCAGCTCACCTCAGTTTAATGAAAAACTGTTTTTT
.,TRBJ2-2,TRBV7-8,.,CASSLDEIGGGELFF,TGTGCCAGCAGCTTAGACGAAATTGGGGGCGGGGAGCTGTTTTTT
.,TRBJ1-5,TRBV19,.,CASSISRDSNQPQHF,TGTGCCAGTAGTATATCCAGGGATAGCAATCAGCCCCAGCATTTT
few,TRBJ1-2,TRBV5-1,.,CASSSGQLNYGYTF,TGCGCCAGCAGCTCCGGACAACTTAACTATGGCTACACCTTC
.,TRBJ2-7,TRBV7-2,TRBD1,CASSFDRGRLAEQYF,TGTGCCAGCAGCTTCGACAGGGGACGCCTGGCCGAGCAGTACTTC
.,TRBJ1-1,TRBV10-3,.,CAIRGNTEAFF,TGTGCCATCCGGGGGAACACTGAAGCTTTCTTT
.,TRBJ2-7,TRBV23-1,.,CASSQPDRNSYEQYF,TGCGCCAGCAGTCAGCCCGACAGGAATTCCTACGAGCAGTACTTC
.,TRBJ2-3,TRBV29-1,.,CSVPPGTPGPDTQYF,TGCAGCGTTCCACCGGGGACTCCAGGGCCAGATACGCAGTATTTT
.,TRBJ1-2,TRBV9,.,CASSPRTGYYGYTF,TGTGCCAGCAGCCCCCGGACGGGCTACTATGGCTACACCTTC
.,TRBJ2-3,TRBV2,.,CASSQGMSVGGSTDTQYF,TGTGCCAGCAGTCAGGGTATGAGCGTTGGCGGGAGCACAGATACGCAGTATTTT
.,TRBJ1-3,TRBV9,.,CASSAHLEGTLSGNTIYF,TGTGCCAGCAGCGCCCACCTGGAGGGTACTTTATCTGGAAACACCATATATTTT
.,TRBJ2-5,TRBV6-6,.,CASSAGLLEGETQYF,TGTGCCAGCAGTGCAGGCCTTTTAGAAGGAGAGACCCAGTACTTC
.,TRBJ2-2,TRBV21-1,.,CASSKCRVGAGELFF,TGTGCCAGCAGCAAATGCAGGGTGGGGGCCGGGGAGCTGTTTTTT
.,TRBJ1-5,TRBV30,TRBD1,CAWSGDRDQPQHF,TGTGCCTGGAGTGGGGACAGGGACCAGCCCCAGCATTTT
.,TRBJ2-5,TRBV27,.,CASSSLRAQQETQYF,TGTGCCAGCAGTTCCCTTAGGGCGCAACAAGAGACCCAGTACTTC
.,TRBJ2-1,TRBV10-1,.,CASSVIGGNEQFF,TGCGCCAGCAGTGTGATAGGAGGGAATGAGCAGTTCTTC
few,TRBJ1-3,TRBV7-9,TRBD1,CASSPGQGATGNTIYF,TGTGCCAGCAGCCCGGGACAGGGGGCAACTGGAAACACCATATATTTT
once,TRBJ2-2,TRBV9,.,CASSVAGHNTGELFF,TGTGCCAGCAGCGTAGCTGGACATAACACCGGGGAGCTGTTTTTT
.,TRBJ2-1,TRBV7-7,.,CASSQGDPAYNEQFF,TGTGCTAGCAGCCAAGGGGACCCAGCCTACAATGAGCAGTTCTTC
.,TRBJ1-4,TRBV29-1,.,CSASGDLYDEKLFF,TGCAGCGCCTCCGGGGACTTGTACGATGAAAAACTGTTTTTT
.,TRBJ2-3,TRBV1,.,CTSSQATLAGEVDTQYF,TGCACCAGCAGCCAAGCCACACTAGCGGGAGAGGTAGATACGCAGTATTTT
.,TRBJ1-6,TRBV30,.,CAWSYDRTNSPLHF,TGTGCCTGGAGTTATGACAGGACTAATTCACCCCTCCACTTT
.,TRBJ1-3,TRBV28,.,CASSSILWVGGPGNTIYF,TGTGCCAGCAGTTCGATATTATGGGTGGGGGGTCCTGGAAACACCATATATTTT
.,TRBJ1-1,TRBV4-3,.,CASSQVSRDTEAFF,TGCGCCAGCAGCCAAGTAAGTAGGGACACTGAAGCTTTCTTT
.,TRBJ2-1,TRBV5-1,.,CASSGSVSNEQFF,TGCGCCAGCAGCGGCTCCGTGTCCAATGAGCAGTTCTTC
.,TRBJ2-1,TRBV7-3,.,CASSVTQSSYNEQFF,TGTGCCAGCAGCGTGACACAGAGCTCCTACAATGAGCAGTTCTTC
.,TRBJ1-2,TRBV25-1,.,CASSEQGGVGYTF,TGTGCCAGCAGTGAACAGGGTGGAGTAGGCTACACCTTC
.,TRBJ1-4,TRBV7-8,.,CASSLVLGGALKLFF,TGTGCCAGCAGCTTAGTCTTGGGGGGCGCGTTGAAACTGTTTTTT
.,TRBJ2-7,TRBV30,.,CAWTGGAYEQYF,TGTGCCTGGACAGGGGGGGCCTACGAGCAGTACTTC
once,TRBJ2-7,TRBV6-1,TRBD2,CASSEPHGRSSYEQYF,TGTGCCAGCAGTGAGCCCCACGGGAGGAGCTCCTACGAGCAGTACTTC
.,TRBJ1-2,TRBV4-3,TRBD1,CASSSDRAYGYTF,TGCGCCAGCAGCTCGGACAGGGCCTATGGCTACACCTTC
.,TRBJ2-1,TRBV5-1,.,CASSLLSGDNEQFF,TGCGCCAGCAGCTTGCTTAGCGGCGACAATGAGCAGTTCTTC
.,TRBJ1-3,TRBV28,.,CAHGGGAGNTIYF,TGTGCCCACGGGGGGGGCGCTGGAAACACCATATATTTT
.,TRBJ2-7,TRBV6-5,TRBD1,CASSLTGADYEQYF,TGTGCCAGCAGTCTTACAGGGGCGGACTACGAGCAGTACTTC
.,TRBJ2-1,TRBV12-5,TRBD2,CASGRTSGTYNEQFF,TGTGCTAGTGGTCGGACTAGCGGGACCTACAATGAGCAGTTCTTC
.,TRBJ2-7,TRBV30,.,CAWSVRRRPGEQYF,TGTGCCTGGAGTGTACGGCGGCGGCCGGGTGAGCAGTACTTC
.,TRBJ1-3,TRBV4-1,.,CASSLGLAGNTIYF,TGCGCCAGCAGCTTGGGGTTGGCTGGAAACACCATATATTTT
.,TRBJ2-7,TRBV19,TRBD2,CASSPSSGRRLEQYF,TGTGCCAGTAGTCCTTCTAGCGGGAGGCGACTCGAGCAGTACTTC
.,TRBJ2-7,TRBV10-2,TRBD2,CASSLPGTRAYEQYF,TGCGCCAGCAGTCTCCCCGGGACTAGGGCCTACGAGCAGTACTTC
once,TRBJ1-4,TRBV2,.,CASSPLLGEKLFF,TGTGCCAGCAGTCCCCTCTTAGGTGAAAAACTGTTTTTT
.,TRBJ2-4,TRBV6-6,TRBD2,CASQKVGGNAKNIQYF,TGTGCCAGCCAGAAGGTGGGAGGGAACGCCAAAAACATTCAGTACTTC
.,TRBJ2-7,TRBV9,.,CASSLTDSSLYEQYF,TGTGCCAGCAGCCTTACGGACAGTAGCCTTTACGAGCAGTACTTC
.,TRBJ2-1,TRBV30,TRBD2,CAWSSGRSYNEQFF,TGTGCCTGGTCGAGCGGGAGGTCCTACAATGAGCAGTTCTTC
.,TRBJ2-7,TRBV6-5,.,CASSNSAAQYF,TGTGCCAGCAGTAATAGCGCCGCGCAGTACTTC
.,TRBJ1-2,TRBV29-1,TRBD1,CSVGEGAWGYTF,TGCAGCGTAGGGGAGGGGGCTTGGGGCTACACCTTC
.,TRBJ1-1,TRBV7-3,TRBD1,CASSLKGPRGRGTEAFF,TGTGCCAGCAGCTTAAAGGGGCCAAGGGGGCGAGGCACTGAAGCTTTCTTT
.,TRBJ2-1,TRBV6-1,.,CASRTYEISYNEQFF,TGTGCCAGCAGGACATATGAAATCTCCTACAATGAGCAGTTCTTC
.,TRBJ1-1,TRBV7-6,.,CASSLAEDGRAFF,TGTGCCAGCAGCTTAGCGGAGGACGGTCGGGCTTTCTTT
.,TRBJ2-7,TRBV19,TRBD1,CASSIGPGQSYEQYF,TGTGCCAGTAGTATAGGTCCGGGACAGTCCTACGAGCAGTACTTC
.,TRBJ2-2,TRBV11-3,.,CASSRTGTGELFF,TGTGCCAGCAGCCGAACAGGGACCGGGGAGCTGTTTTTT
.,TRBJ2-3,TRBV7-3,.,CASTPGGARQYF,TGTGCCAGCACCCCGGGCGGGGCCAGACAGTATTTT
.,TRBJ1-1,TRBV21-1,.,CATQEIRRGGNTEAFF,TGTGCCACCCAAGAGATCAGGCGGGGTGGTAACACTGAAGCTTTCTTT
.,TRBJ1-4,TRBV6-1,TRBD1,CASRVTGVTNEKLFF,TGTGCCAGCAGAGTTACAGGGGTAACTAATGAAAAACTGTTTTTT
.,TRBJ2-3,TRBV7-3,.,CASSLGQLADTQYF,TGTGCCAGCAGCTTAGGGCAGCTAGCGGATACGCAGTATTTT
.,TRBJ2-5,TRBV7-8,.,CASGSGGNQETQYF,TGTGCCAGCGGAAGTGGGGGGAATCAAGAGACCCAGTACTTC
.,TRBJ1-1,TRBV11-3,.,CASSLKTEAFF,TGTGCCAGCAGCTTAAAAACTGAAGCTTTCTTT